The 5 T cell receptor beta chains given below trace back to one sample, sequenced in a study of blood T cells in healthy people across ages. With a J-beta primer mix and a sample-barcoded 5' primer, a second PCR ran about 7 to 11 cycles. TCRdb independently ran MiXCR on the 5' RACE reads; one entry per CDR3 protein. The sample has more than 800,000 distinct CDR3 sequences, roughly 45% seen once. The sample was blood. The receptor set was obtained from a woman aged 55-70 years in good health.

The V and J genes are TRBV5-5 and TRBJ2-7; D is unclear. CDR1 and CDR2 (germline): SGHKS, YYEKEE (reference sequence). This CDR3 is built from 15 residues. The germline V and J ends were trimmed by 3 bases and 3 bases, with 16 bases remaining between them. The DNA of the CDR3 is TGTGCCAGCAGCTGGGGTTGGCTGCCGATCTACGAGCAGTACTTC. Residues: CASSWGWLPIYEQYF. The variable domain in full, with the rest retrieved from reference TRBV5-5 and TRBJ2-7, is DAGVTQSPTHLIKTRGQQVTLRCSPISGHKSVSWYQQVLGQGPQFIFQYYEKEERGRGNFPDRFSARQFPNYSSELNVNALLLGDSALYLCASSWGWLPIYEQYFGPGTRLTVT.

The V gene is TRBV27, the J gene TRBJ1-6; the match to TRBD1 covers 7 bases. This CDR3 is built from 14 residues. Germline assignment: CDR1 MNHEY and CDR2 SMNVEV (reference sequence). V dropped 3 bases and J dropped 14; count of bases not matched to a gene: 10. The CDR3, as DNA: TGTGCCAGCAGTTTTAGGACAGGCCCGCAAACCCTCCACTTT. Its protein product is CASSFRTGPQTLHF.

The chain links TRBV5-5 to TRBJ2-7; 7 bases match TRBD2. The CDR3 consists of 14 residues. Per germline, CDR1 SGHKS and CDR2 YYEKEE (reference sequence). Losses at the gene ends were 4 bases for V and 1 base for J; bases not matched to a gene: 5. The CDR3 sequence is CASSRGGESYEQYF. For the CDR3, the DNA is TGTGCCAGCAGCCGGGGAGGGGAGTCCTACGAGCAGTACTTC.

This chain's CDR3 is CSARRGQGDETQYF. The CDR3, as DNA: TGCAGTGCTCGCCGAGGGCAGGGGGATGAGACCCAGTACTTC. V usage is TRBV20-1 and J usage is TRBJ2-5, with TRBD1 identical over 7 bases. CDR3 length: 14 amino acids. Germline V gene lookup returns CDR1 DFQATT and CDR2 SNEGSKA (reference sequence). With V trimmed by 5 bases and J by 5 bases, 11 bases remained unmatched.

The J gene is TRBJ1-2, the V gene TRBV6-5; D not resolved. Trimming cost V 6 bases and J 2 bases, with 7 bases left between them. Germline V gives CDR1 MNHEY, CDR2 SVGAGI. The CDR3 is 12 amino acids. The CDR3 sequence is CASSDLNYGYTF. The CDR3 DNA follows: TGTGCCAGCAGCGACCTCAACTATGGCTACACCTTC.